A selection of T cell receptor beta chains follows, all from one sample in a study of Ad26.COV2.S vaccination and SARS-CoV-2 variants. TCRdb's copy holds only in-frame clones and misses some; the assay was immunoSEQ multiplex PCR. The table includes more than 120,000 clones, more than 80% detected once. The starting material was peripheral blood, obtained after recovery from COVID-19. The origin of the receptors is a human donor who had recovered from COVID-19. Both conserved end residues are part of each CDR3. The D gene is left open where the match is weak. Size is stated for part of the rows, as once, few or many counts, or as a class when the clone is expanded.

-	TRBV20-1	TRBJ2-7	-	CSASQASYEQYF	TGCAGTGCTAGTCAGGCATCCTACGAGCAGTACTTC
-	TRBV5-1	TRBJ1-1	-	CASSLSGQNTEAFF	TGCGCCAGCAGCTTGAGCGGTCAGAACACTGAAGCTTTCTTT
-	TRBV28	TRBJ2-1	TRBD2	CASSPRLAANNEQFF	TGTGCCAGCAGTCCCCGACTAGCGGCCAACAATGAGCAGTTCTTC
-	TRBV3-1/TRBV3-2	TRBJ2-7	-	CASSQAPASYEQYF	TGTGCCAGCAGCCAAGCGCCTGCCTCCTACGAGCAGTACTTC
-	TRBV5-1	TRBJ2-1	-	CASEGQGDEQFF	TGCGCCAGCGAGGGGCAGGGCGACGAGCAGTTCTTC
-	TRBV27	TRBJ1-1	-	CASSLGHLGGRDTEAFF	TGTGCCAGCAGTTTGGGACACCTGGGAGGTAGGGACACTGAAGCTTTCTTT
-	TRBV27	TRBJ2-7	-	CASSHGYEQYF	TGTGCCAGCAGTCACGGCTACGAGCAGTACTTC
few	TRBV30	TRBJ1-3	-	CAWSGGGNTIYF	TGTGCCTGGTCGGGGGGTGGAAACACCATATATTTT
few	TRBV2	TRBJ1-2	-	CASSGGQNYGYTF	TGTGCCAGCAGTGGCGGACAGAACTATGGCTACACCTTC
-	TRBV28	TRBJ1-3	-	CASSLAAGLGNTIYF	TGTGCCAGCAGTTTAGCGGCAGGGCTTGGAAACACCATATATTTT
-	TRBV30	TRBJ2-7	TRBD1	CAWSPGTGAYEQYF	TGTGCCTGGAGCCCCGGGACAGGGGCGTACGAGCAGTACTTC
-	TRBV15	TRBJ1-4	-	CATSPGDEKLFF	TGTGCCACCAGCCCTGGGGATGAAAAACTGTTTTTT
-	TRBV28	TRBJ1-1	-	CASSLSAGPNTEAFF	TGTGCCAGCAGTTTATCGGCTGGGCCGAACACTGAAGCTTTCTTT
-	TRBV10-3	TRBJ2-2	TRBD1	CAISGTGRTGELFF	TGTGCCATCAGTGGGACAGGGCGCACCGGGGAGCTGTTTTTT
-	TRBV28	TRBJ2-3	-	CASSMAGQGPDTQYF	TGTGCCAGCAGTATGGCGGGCCAGGGACCAGATACGCAGTATTTT
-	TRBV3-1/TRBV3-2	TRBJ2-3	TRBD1	CASSQGTGHTDTQYF	TGTGCCAGCAGCCAAGGGACAGGTCACACAGATACGCAGTATTTT